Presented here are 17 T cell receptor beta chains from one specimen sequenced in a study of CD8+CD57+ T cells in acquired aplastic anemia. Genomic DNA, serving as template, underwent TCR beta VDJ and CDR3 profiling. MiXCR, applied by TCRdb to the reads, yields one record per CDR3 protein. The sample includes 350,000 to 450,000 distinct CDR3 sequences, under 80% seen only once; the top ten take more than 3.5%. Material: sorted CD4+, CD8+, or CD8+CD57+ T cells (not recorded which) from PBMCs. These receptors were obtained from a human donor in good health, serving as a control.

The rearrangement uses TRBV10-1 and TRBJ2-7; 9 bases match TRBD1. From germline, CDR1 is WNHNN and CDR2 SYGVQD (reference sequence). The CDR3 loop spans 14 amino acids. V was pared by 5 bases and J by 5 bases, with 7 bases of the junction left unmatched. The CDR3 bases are TGCGCCAGCAGTCTCGACAGGGGGTCCCACGAGCAGTACGTC. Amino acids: CASSLDRGSHEQYV.

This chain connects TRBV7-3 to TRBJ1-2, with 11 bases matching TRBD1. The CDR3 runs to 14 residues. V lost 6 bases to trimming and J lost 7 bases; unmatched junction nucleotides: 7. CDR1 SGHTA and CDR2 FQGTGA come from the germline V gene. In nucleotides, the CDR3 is TGTGCCAGCAGGGCGGGACAGGGGGTAAGTGGCTACACCTTC. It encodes CASRAGQGVSGYTF.

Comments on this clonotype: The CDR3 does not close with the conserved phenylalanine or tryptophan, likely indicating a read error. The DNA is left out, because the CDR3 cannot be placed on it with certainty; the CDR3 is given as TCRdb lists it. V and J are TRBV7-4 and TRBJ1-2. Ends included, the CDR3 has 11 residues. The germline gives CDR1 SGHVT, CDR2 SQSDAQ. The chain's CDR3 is CASSSHGPDPI.

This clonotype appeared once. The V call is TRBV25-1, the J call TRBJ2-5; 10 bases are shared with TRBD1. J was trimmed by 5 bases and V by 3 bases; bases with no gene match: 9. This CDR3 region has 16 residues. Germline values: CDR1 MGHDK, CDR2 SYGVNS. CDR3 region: CASSDLPGQGTETQYF. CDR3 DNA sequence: TGTGCCAGCAGTGATCTACCGGGACAGGGGACGGAGACCCAGTACTTC.

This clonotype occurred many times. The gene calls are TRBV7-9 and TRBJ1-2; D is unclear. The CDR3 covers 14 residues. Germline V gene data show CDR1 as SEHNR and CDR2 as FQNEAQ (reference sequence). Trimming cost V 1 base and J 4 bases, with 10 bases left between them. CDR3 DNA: TGTGCCAGCAGCTTAGACACAACGGGCTATGGCTACACCTTC. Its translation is CASSLDTTGYGYTF.

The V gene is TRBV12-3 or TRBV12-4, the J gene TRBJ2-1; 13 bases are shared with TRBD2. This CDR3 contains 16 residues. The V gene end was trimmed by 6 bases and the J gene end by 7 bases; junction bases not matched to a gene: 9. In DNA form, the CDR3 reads TGTGCCAGCAGCCGCGGACTAGCGGGGGCCGTAAATGAGCAGTTCTTC. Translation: CASSRGLAGAVNEQFF.

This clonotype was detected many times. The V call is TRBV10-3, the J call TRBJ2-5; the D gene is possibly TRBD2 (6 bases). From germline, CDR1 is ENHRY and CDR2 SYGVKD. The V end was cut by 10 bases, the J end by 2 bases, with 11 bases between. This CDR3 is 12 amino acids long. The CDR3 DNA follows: TGTGCCACCCAGGCGGGGCAAGAGACCCAGTACTTC. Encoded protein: CATQAGQETQYF.

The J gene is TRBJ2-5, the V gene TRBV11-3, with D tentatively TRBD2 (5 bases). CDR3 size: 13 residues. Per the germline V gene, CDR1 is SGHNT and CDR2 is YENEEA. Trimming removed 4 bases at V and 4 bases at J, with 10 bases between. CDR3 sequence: CASSSTAGETQYF. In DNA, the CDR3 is TGTGCCAGCAGCTCCACGGCGGGAGAGACCCAGTACTTC.

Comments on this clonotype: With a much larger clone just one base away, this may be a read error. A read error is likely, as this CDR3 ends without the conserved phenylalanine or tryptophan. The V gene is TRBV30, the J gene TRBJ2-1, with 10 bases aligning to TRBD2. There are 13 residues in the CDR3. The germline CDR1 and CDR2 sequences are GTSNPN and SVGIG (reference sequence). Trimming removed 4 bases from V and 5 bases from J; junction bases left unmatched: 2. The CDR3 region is CAWNSGGNNEQFS. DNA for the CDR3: TGTGCCTGGAATAGCGGGGGGAACAATGAGCAGTTCTCC.

The CDR3 DNA follows: TGTGCCAGCAGCCTCGGACTAGGTAGCGAAGAGACCCAGTACTTC. This encodes CASSLGLGSEETQYF. The chain uses TRBV4-2 and TRBJ2-5, with 7 bases matching TRBD2. CDR3 length equals 15 residues. Germline CDR1 LGHNA, CDR2 YNFKEQ. V was clipped by 4 bases and J by 3 bases; unmatched bases: 8.

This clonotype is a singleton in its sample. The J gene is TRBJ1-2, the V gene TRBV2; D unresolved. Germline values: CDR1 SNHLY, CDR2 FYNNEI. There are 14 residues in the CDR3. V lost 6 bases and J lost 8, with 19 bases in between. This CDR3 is CASSQDPGTGGYTF. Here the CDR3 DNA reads TGTGCCAGCAGCCAAGACCCCGGAACCGGAGGCTACACCTTC. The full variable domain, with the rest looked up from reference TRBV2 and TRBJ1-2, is EPEVTQTPSHQVTQMGQEVILRCVPISNHLYFYWYRQILGQKVEFLVSFYNNEISEKSEIFDDQFSVERPDGSNFTLKIRSTKLEDSAMYFCASSQDPGTGGYTFGSGTRLTVV.

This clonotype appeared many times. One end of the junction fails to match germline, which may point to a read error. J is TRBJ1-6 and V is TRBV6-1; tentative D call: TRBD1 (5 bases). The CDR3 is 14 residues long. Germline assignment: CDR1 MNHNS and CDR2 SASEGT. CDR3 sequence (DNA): TGTGCCAGCAGCGAAGGCGGGGGGGGTTCACCCCTCCACTTT. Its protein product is CASSEGGGGSPLHF.

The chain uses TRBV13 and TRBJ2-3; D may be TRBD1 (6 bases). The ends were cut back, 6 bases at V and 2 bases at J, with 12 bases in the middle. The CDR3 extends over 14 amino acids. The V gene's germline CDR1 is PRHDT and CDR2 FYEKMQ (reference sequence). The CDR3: CASRKQGATDTQYF. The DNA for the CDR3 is TGTGCCAGCAGAAAACAGGGAGCCACAGATACGCAGTATTTT.

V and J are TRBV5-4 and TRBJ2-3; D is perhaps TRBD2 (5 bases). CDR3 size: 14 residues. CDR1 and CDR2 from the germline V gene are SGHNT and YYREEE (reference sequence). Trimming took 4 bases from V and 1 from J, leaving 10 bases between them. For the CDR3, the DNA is TGTGCCAGCAGCCGCCCACTAGGCACAGATACGCAGTATTTT. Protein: CASSRPLGTDTQYF.

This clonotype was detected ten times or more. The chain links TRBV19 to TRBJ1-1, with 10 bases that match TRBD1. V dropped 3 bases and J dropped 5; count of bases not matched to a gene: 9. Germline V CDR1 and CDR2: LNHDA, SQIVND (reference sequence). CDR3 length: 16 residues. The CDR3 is CASSIWTTGGRTEAFF. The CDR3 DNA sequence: TGTGCCAGTAGTATTTGGACGACAGGGGGCAGGACTGAAGCTTTCTTT.

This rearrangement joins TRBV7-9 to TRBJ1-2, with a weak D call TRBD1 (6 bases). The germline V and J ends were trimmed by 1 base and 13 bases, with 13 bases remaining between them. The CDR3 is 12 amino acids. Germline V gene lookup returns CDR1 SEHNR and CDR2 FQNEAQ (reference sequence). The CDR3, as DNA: TGTGCCAGCAGCTTAGTTTTCAGGGGCATCACCTTC. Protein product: CASSLVFRGITF.

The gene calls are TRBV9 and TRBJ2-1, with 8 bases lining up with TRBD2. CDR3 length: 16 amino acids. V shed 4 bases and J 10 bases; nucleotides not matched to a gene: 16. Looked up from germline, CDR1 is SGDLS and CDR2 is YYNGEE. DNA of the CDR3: TGTGCCAGCAGCCCCACTCCGCGCGGGGGGCCCCGGGAGCAGTTCTTC. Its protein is CASSPTPRGGPREQFF.